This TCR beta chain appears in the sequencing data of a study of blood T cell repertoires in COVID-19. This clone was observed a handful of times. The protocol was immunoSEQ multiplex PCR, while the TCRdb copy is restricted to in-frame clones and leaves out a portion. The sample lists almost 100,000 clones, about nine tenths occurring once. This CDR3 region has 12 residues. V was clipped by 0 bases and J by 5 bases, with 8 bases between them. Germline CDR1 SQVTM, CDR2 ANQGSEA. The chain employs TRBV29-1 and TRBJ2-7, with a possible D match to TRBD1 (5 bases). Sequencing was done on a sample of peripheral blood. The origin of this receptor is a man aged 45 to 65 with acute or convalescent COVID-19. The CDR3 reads CSVEDQGDEQYF. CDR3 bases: TGCAGCGTTGAAGATCAAGGGGACGAGCAGTACTTC.